This T cell receptor beta chain was sequenced in a study of T cell changes during pregnancy in multiple sclerosis. Clones were read by immunoSEQ multiplex PCR, and TCRdb kept only the in-frame ones, dropping some. The table lists 30,000 or so clones, around 90% of them singletons. The TCR originated in a female donor with multiple sclerosis, enrolled in a pregnancy study. The sample was CD8+ T cells from peripheral blood mononuclear cells, taken in the first trimester of pregnancy.

This chain's CDR3 is CASSPGTGDYEQYF. Here the CDR3 DNA reads TGTGCCAGCAGTCCCGGGACAGGGGACTACGAGCAGTACTTC. The chain recombines TRBV13 with TRBJ2-7; 10 positions match TRBD1. This CDR3 region has 14 residues. Germline lookup yields CDR1 PRHDT and CDR2 FYEKMQ (reference sequence). V shed 6 bases and J 3 bases; nucleotides not matched to a gene: 5.